This is a list of T cell receptor beta chains from one sample in a study of regulatory T cells in long-lasting Graves disease. TCRdb fed the multiplex PCR reads into MiXCR, producing one record per CDR3 protein. The repertoire holds 350,000 to 550,000 distinct CDR3 sequences, around 17% seen once, with about a quarter in the top ten. The same data also went into a second study, on T cells in Graves' hyperthyroidism and ophthalmopathy.

The sample was peripheral blood mononuclear cells (PBMCs), taken at new diagnosis, from a patient treated with antithyroid drugs. These receptors all come from a woman aged 18-29 years with Graves disease. CDR3s include the opening cysteine and the closing phenylalanine or tryptophan. Each record gives: J gene, clone size, CDR3 length, D gene, V gene, CDR3 DNA, CDR3 protein. D genes are given only for firm matches. Rows give clone size only sometimes, using once, few, many, or a class for an expanded clone.

TRBJ2-7,few,18,TRBD2,TRBV20-1,TGCAGTGCTAGAGATTATTCCACAACTAGCGGGAGCTCCTACGAGCAGTACTTC,CSARDYSTTSGSSYEQYF
TRBJ1-6,many,16,-,TRBV28,TGTGCCAGCGTTCCTACTGCCGGCAGGGCTAATTCACCCCTCCACTTT,CASVPTAGRANSPLHF
TRBJ1-5,few,14,-,TRBV20-1,TGCAGTGCCACCGTCGGGGCTGGTGATCAGCCCCAGCATTTT,CSATVGAGDQPQHF
TRBJ1-1,-,13,-,TRBV19,TGTGCCAGTAGCATCATTTTAGGGGGGGAAGCTTTCTTT,CASSIILGGEAFF
TRBJ2-7,few,14,-,TRBV28,TGTGCCAGCAGTTTATTACAGACTGCCTACGAGCAGTACTTC,CASSLLQTAYEQYF
TRBJ2-1,few,15,TRBD2,TRBV6-1,TGTGCCAGCAGTGATTTAGCGGGAGGACACAATGAGCAGTTCTTC,CASSDLAGGHNEQFF
TRBJ2-7,many,16,TRBD2,TRBV5-5,TGTGCCAGCAGCTTGTTGCCTAGCGGAGCCACCTACGAGCAGTACTTC,CASSLLPSGATYEQYF
TRBJ2-5,many,13,-,TRBV30,TGTGCCTGGAGTGTACTGGGTAGAGAGACCCAGTACTTC,CAWSVLGRETQYF
TRBJ2-5,few,18,TRBD2,TRBV14,TGTGCCAGCAGCCAAGACTTTCTTGGGACTAGCGGACAAGAGACCCAGTACTTC,CASSQDFLGTSGQETQYF
TRBJ2-1,-,18,TRBD2,TRBV7-2,TGTGCCACCAGTGACCCAGGGACTAGCGGGGTCGGTGACGGTGAGCAGTTCTTC,CATSDPGTSGVGDGEQFF
TRBJ2-5,few,14,-,TRBV5-1,TGCGCCAGCAGCCGAACGACAGCCCAAGAGACCCAGTACTTC,CASSRTTAQETQYF
TRBJ2-7,many,14,TRBD1,TRBV27,TGTGCCAGCAGTTTATCGACAGGGGGCTACGAGCAGTACTTC,CASSLSTGGYEQYF
TRBJ2-2,few,16,-,TRBV5-6,TGTGCCAGCAGCTCCGGATGGACAGAGAACACCGGGGAGCTGTTTTTT,CASSSGWTENTGELFF
TRBJ2-1,-,16,TRBD2,TRBV25-1,TGTGCCAGCAGTGAAAGAAGCGGGACGGGTTACAATGAGCAGTTCTTC,CASSERSGTGYNEQFF
TRBJ1-2,many,12,-,TRBV28,TGTGCCAGCAGTTTGGGGGCAGTAGGCTACACCTTC,CASSLGAVGYTF
TRBJ2-4,many,15,TRBD1,TRBV20-1,TGCAGTGCTGAGAAGGGACAGGGGGCCAAAAACATTCAGTACTTC,CSAEKGQGAKNIQYF
TRBJ2-2,few,13,TRBD1,TRBV6-1,TGTGCCAGCGGGACAGGGGGTCCCGGGGAGCTGTTTTTT,CASGTGGPGELFF
TRBJ2-7,many,15,-,TRBV7-3,TGTGCCAGCAGCACCTCCGGGGTGGGTCCCCACGAGCAGTACTTC,CASSTSGVGPHEQYF
TRBJ2-7,-,14,-,TRBV11-2,TGTGCCAGCAGCTTACGAGGCTTGTCCTACGAGCAGTACTTC,CASSLRGLSYEQYF
TRBJ2-2,many,18,TRBD2,TRBV7-2,TGTGCCAGCAGCTTATTCGCTCGACTAGCGGTGAACACCGGGGAGCTGTTTTTT,CASSLFARLAVNTGELFF
TRBJ2-4,many,19,-,TRBV7-8,TGTGCCAGCAGCTTAGCCGGGACCGGTATTCACTTAGCCAAAAACATTCAGTACTTC,CASSLAGTGIHLAKNIQYF
TRBJ2-7,many,14,TRBD2,TRBV28,TGTGCCAGCAGGGGACTAGCGGGAGACTACGAGCAGTACTTC,CASRGLAGDYEQYF
TRBJ2-2,-,12,-,TRBV9,TGTGCCAGCAGCGCCCGTTACGGGGAGCTGTTTTTT,CASSARYGELFF
TRBJ2-3,many,15,-,TRBV7-8,TGTGCCAGCAGCGACGACGCCGCGTTCACAGATACGCAGTATTTT,CASSDDAAFTDTQYF
TRBJ2-2,-,14,-,TRBV2,TGTGCCAGCAGTAGACTAGCGAACACCGGGGAGCTGTTTTTT,CASSRLANTGELFF
TRBJ2-1,many,14,TRBD2,TRBV20-1,TGCAGTGCTAGGCGGGGGGGCTCCTACAATGAGCAGTTCTTC,CSARRGGSYNEQFF
TRBJ2-5,-,12,-,TRBV20-1,TGCAGTGCTAGAGATCTCAGAGAGACCCAGTACTTC,CSARDLRETQYF
TRBJ2-7,many,13,-,TRBV20-1,TGCAGTGCTGAATTGACAGGGGAGGGAGAGCAGTACTTC,CSAELTGEGEQYF
TRBJ2-7,many,15,-,TRBV6-2/TRBV6-3,TGTGCCAGCAGTTACTCCTTCACAGCGAGATACGAGCAGTACTTC,CASSYSFTARYEQYF
TRBJ1-5,-,14,-,TRBV5-1,TGCGCCAGCAGCTTGGATGAGCGCAATCAGCCCCAGCATTTT,CASSLDERNQPQHF
TRBJ2-4,few,14,-,TRBV5-1,TGCGCCAGCAGCCCCTTAGTTGGGGAAAACATTCAGTACTTC,CASSPLVGENIQYF
TRBJ2-2,-,15,-,TRBV6-1,TGTGCCAGCAGTGACTCCCCGGGGGTGCCCGGGGAGCTGTTTTTT,CASSDSPGVPGELFF
TRBJ2-2,many,16,TRBD2,TRBV7-6,TGTGCCAGCAGCTTAGCTAGTACGACTAGCGGAGGGGAGCTGTTTTTT,CASSLASTTSGGELFF
TRBJ1-1,many,14,-,TRBV12-3/TRBV12-4,TGTGCCAGCAGTTTATTTATGGGGGCGGCTGAAGCTTTCTTT,CASSLFMGAAEAFF
TRBJ1-2,many,12,-,TRBV28,TGTGCCAGCAGTTCGGCCCGTGAGGGCTACACCTTC,CASSSAREGYTF
TRBJ1-5,few,14,-,TRBV12-3/TRBV12-4,TGTGCCAGCGGCCCGACAGACATAAATCAGCCCCAGCATTTT,CASGPTDINQPQHF
TRBJ2-3,many,14,-,TRBV11-3,TGTGCCAGCAGCTTAGGGAGGACCACAGATACGCAGTATTTT,CASSLGRTTDTQYF
TRBJ2-7,-,14,TRBD2,TRBV5-4,TGTGCCAGCAGCCGGAGGGAGGGATTTGGCGAGCAGTACTTC,CASSRREGFGEQYF
TRBJ1-1,many,14,-,TRBV20-1,TGCAGTGCTAGTTTGTCTTACAAGAACACTGAAGCTTTCTTT,CSASLSYKNTEAFF
TRBJ1-5,few,14,TRBD1,TRBV6-1,TGTGCCAGCAGCAAAGACAGGGTGGTCCAGCCCCAGCATTTT,CASSKDRVVQPQHF
TRBJ2-7,-,15,-,TRBV14,TGTGCCAGCAGCCAACCGGGGGGCAGGGACTACGAGCAGTACTTC,CASSQPGGRDYEQYF
TRBJ2-7,many,16,-,TRBV18,TGTGCCAGCTCACCACCGCTATATCGCCCCTACGTTCAGCAGTACTTC,CASSPPLYRPYVQQYF
TRBJ2-5,few,15,TRBD2,TRBV5-4,TGTGCCAGCAGCATGACTAGCGGGAGGACACAGACCCAGTACTTC,CASSMTSGRTQTQYF
TRBJ1-5,many,14,-,TRBV30,TGTGCCTCCGCAACGGGGGGAGGTAATCAGCCCCAGCATTTT,CASATGGGNQPQHF
TRBJ2-3,many,15,TRBD2,TRBV5-4,TGTGCCAGCAGAACGGGAGGGCGGTCCGCAGATACGCAGTATTTT,CASRTGGRSADTQYF
TRBJ2-7,few,17,TRBD2,TRBV10-3,TGTGCCATCAGCCCGGGACTAGCGGGAGTCCTACGCTACGAGCAGTACTTC,CAISPGLAGVLRYEQYF